Listed below are T cell receptor beta chains from one sample, sequenced in a study. Using its own MiXCR run on the RT-PCR reads, TCRdb lists one record per CDR3 protein. Here the sample spans almost 700,000 distinct CDR3 sequences, more than 13% being singletons. The sequencing input was memory CD4+ T cells from blood. These receptors originate from a female donor in good health, serving as a healthy control. The CDR3 runs from the conserved cysteine through the conserved F or W. The D gene is left open where the match is weak. Clone size is given for some rows only: seen once, a few or many times, or a class if the clone is expanded.

TRBJ2-1 many TRBD2 TRBV11-1 CASSSIASGGYNEQFF TGTGCCAGCAGCTCAATTGCTAGCGGCGGCTACAATGAGCAGTTCTTC
TRBJ1-1 few - TRBV7-9 CASSSLGVNTEAFF TGTGCCAGCAGCAGCTTGGGCGTGAACACTGAAGCTTTCTTT
TRBJ1-2 few - TRBV7-2 CASSSPGTSHPLGDGYTF TGTGCCAGCAGCTCCCCGGGGACGAGCCACCCCCTAGGTGATGGCTACACCTTC
TRBJ2-5 - TRBD2 TRBV4-1 CASSQVRTSVETQYF TGCGCCAGCAGCCAAGTCCGGACTAGCGTGGAGACCCAGTACTTC
TRBJ2-1 few - TRBV24-1 CATSERGFGNNEQFF TGTGCCACCAGTGAGAGGGGTTTCGGTAACAATGAGCAGTTCTTC
TRBJ1-1 few TRBD1 TRBV6-4 CASSPQGGPHEAFF TGTGCCAGCAGTCCCCAGGGGGGGCCCCATGAAGCTTTCTTT
TRBJ2-1 many - TRBV2 CASSESDPGQFF TGTGCCAGCAGTGAATCGGACCCCGGTCAGTTCTTC
TRBJ2-5 few - TRBV10-3 CATHTGIEETQYF TGTGCCACCCATACAGGGATTGAAGAGACCCAGTACTTC
TRBJ2-1 - TRBD2 TRBV15 CATSRDNWGLAGEPSMGQFF TGTGCCACCAGCAGAGATAATTGGGGACTAGCGGGAGAGCCCTCAATGGGGCAGTTCTTC
TRBJ1-2 - TRBD1 TRBV12-3/TRBV12-4 CASSKRRTGYGYTF TGTGCCAGCAGCAAACGTAGGACAGGGTATGGCTACACCTTC
TRBJ1-1 few - TRBV5-1 CASMITAGSNTEAFF TGCGCCAGCATGATCACGGCAGGTTCGAACACTGAAGCTTTCTTT
TRBJ2-3 few TRBD2 TRBV12-3/TRBV12-4 CASRTSGGAEDTQYF TGTGCCAGCAGGACTAGCGGGGGGGCTGAAGATACGCAGTATTTT
TRBJ1-2 - - TRBV6-6 CASTPGGAYYGYTF TGTGCCAGCACACCGGGGGGCGCGTACTATGGCTACACCTTC
TRBJ1-3 many - TRBV12-3/TRBV12-4 CASFFYSGNTIYF TGTGCCAGCTTCTTTTACTCTGGAAACACCATATATTTT
TRBJ2-5 many TRBD1 TRBV20-1 CSATSGQGTGETQYF TGCAGTGCTACCTCGGGACAGGGGACTGGGGAGACCCAGTACTTC
TRBJ2-7 - TRBD2 TRBV2 CASRFRTSGGEQYF TGTGCCAGCAGGTTTCGGACTAGCGGGGGCGAGCAGTACTTC
TRBJ1-2 many - TRBV24-1 CATSAQGYGYTF TGTGCCACCAGTGCACAGGGCTATGGCTACACCTTC
TRBJ1-2 few TRBD1 TRBV10-3 CAINTGTEDGYTF TGTGCCATCAACACCGGGACAGAAGATGGCTACACCTTC
TRBJ2-3 - - TRBV5-1 CASSFSGSDGDTQYF TGCGCCAGCAGCTTCTCCGGGAGTGATGGAGATACGCAGTATTTT
TRBJ2-7 many TRBD2 TRBV20-1 CSVRLAGDTRQYF TGCAGTGTTCGACTAGCGGGGGACACACGGCAGTACTTC
TRBJ2-7 many - TRBV6-2/TRBV6-3 CASSFDRRRNFYEQYF TGTGCCAGCAGCTTCGACCGACGGAGAAACTTCTACGAGCAGTACTTC
TRBJ1-5 many - TRBV15 CATSSLGDQPQHF TGTGCCACCAGCAGTTTGGGTGATCAGCCCCAGCATTTT
TRBJ1-3 few TRBD1 TRBV11-2 CASTRRSGQGSTGNTIYF TGTGCCAGCACCCGAAGGTCCGGACAGGGATCAACTGGAAACACCATATATTTT
TRBJ2-7 few - TRBV6-2/TRBV6-3 CASRFTRSAYEQYF TGTGCCAGCAGATTCACAAGGTCCGCCTACGAGCAGTACTTC
TRBJ2-5 - - TRBV5-1 CASRYGPQESQYF TGCGCCAGCAGGTATGGCCCCCAAGAGAGCCAGTACTTC
TRBJ2-7 - TRBD1 TRBV25-1 CASSLTGGFYEQYF TGTGCCAGCAGCCTGACAGGGGGCTTCTACGAGCAGTACTTC
TRBJ2-1 many - TRBV24-1 CATSDTRGAHYNEQFF TGTGCCACCAGTGATACTCGGGGGGCTCACTACAATGAGCAGTTCTTC
TRBJ2-6 - - TRBV20-1 CSAQDSSGANVLTF TGCAGTGCCCAAGACAGCTCTGGGGCCAACGTCCTGACTTTC
TRBJ1-2 few - TRBV30 CAWYRSDSYGYTF TGTGCCTGGTATCGATCTGACAGCTATGGCTACACCTTC
TRBJ1-1 many - TRBV5-5 CASSFGTGLNTEAFF TGTGCCAGCAGCTTCGGGACGGGACTAAACACTGAAGCTTTCTTT
TRBJ1-2 many - TRBV6-6 CASTPRQLDGYTF TGTGCCAGCACCCCCCGGCAGCTCGACGGCTACACCTTC
TRBJ2-7 - - TRBV30 CAWSVPRGRDYEQYF TGTGCCTGGAGTGTACCCCGGGGACGGGACTACGAGCAGTACTTC
TRBJ2-7 - TRBD2 TRBV7-2 CASLAGGGYEQYF TGTGCCAGTCTAGCGGGAGGGGGTTACGAGCAGTACTTC
TRBJ2-7 - - TRBV24-1 CATSDSTTGCEQYF TGTGCCACCAGTGATTCAACTACAGGGTGCGAGCAGTACTTC
TRBJ1-1 few - TRBV20-1 CSASPGARGTEAFF TGCAGTGCTTCCCCGGGGGCCAGAGGCACTGAAGCTTTCTTT
TRBJ1-5 - TRBD1 TRBV5-6 CASSFFDRGNQPQHF TGTGCCAGCAGCTTTTTTGACAGGGGCAATCAGCCCCAGCATTTT